The 8 T cell receptor beta chains below were found in one sample sequenced in a study of T cell responses to AZD1222 COVID-19 vaccine. Using immunoSEQ multiplex PCR, the repertoire was profiled, and TCRdb retains in-frame clones only, with some absent. The sample gives about 21,000 clones, roughly 84% of which show up once; 15% to 20% is in the top ten. The sequenced sample was peripheral blood, obtained 28 days after the second AZD1222 dose. The source is an adult who received the AZD1222 COVID-19 vaccine.

The CDR3 DNA reads as TGTGCCAGCGAATCCGGGGGGACAAAGAACACTGAAGCTTTCTTT. Encoded protein: CASESGGTKNTEAFF. The J gene is TRBJ1-1, the V gene TRBV2; TRBD1 is a possible D gene (6 bases). The germline V and J ends were trimmed by 8 bases and 1 base, with 17 bases remaining between them. The CDR3 length is 15 residues. Per the germline V gene, CDR1 is SNHLY and CDR2 is FYNNEI.

The chain recombines TRBV19 with TRBJ1-1, with D possibly being TRBD1 (5 bases). The CDR3 length is 18 residues. The germline V gene has CDR1 LNHDA and CDR2 SQIVND (reference sequence). V was cut by 6 bases and J by 0 bases, with 23 bases left in between. CDR3 sequence reads: CASRPRVWGQNLNTEAFF. CDR3 in DNA: TGTGCCAGTAGACCTAGGGTTTGGGGCCAAAATCTGAACACTGAAGCTTTCTTT.

The gene calls are TRBV3-1 (or the pseudogene TRBV3-2) and TRBJ2-7, with 13 bases lining up with TRBD2. The CDR3 has 17 residues. CDR1 is LGHDT and CDR2 is YNNKEL in the germline V gene (reference sequence). With 4 bases clipped from V and 4 bases from J, the junction kept 10 bases outside the gene matches. The CDR3 nucleotides are TGTGCCAGCAGCCTCCGGACTAGCGGGAGTCTCGGGTACGAGCAGTACTTC. It codes for CASSLRTSGSLGYEQYF.

This sequence joins TRBV5-6 and TRBJ1-4; TRBD1 aligns across 7 bases. Germline CDR1 SGHDT, CDR2 YYEEEE. The CDR3 has 17 amino acids. Germline trimming cut 5 bases from V and 0 bases from J; bases unmatched to any gene: 10. DNA of the CDR3: TGTGCCAGCAGGCAAACCACAGGGGTTGCAACTAATGAAAAACTGTTTTTT. Translated, it gives CASRQTTGVATNEKLFF.

The rearrangement uses TRBV29-1 and TRBJ1-6; D remains ambiguous. CDR3 length equals 15 residues. The V gene's germline CDR1 is SQVTM and CDR2 ANQGSEA. Trimming pared 0 bases from V and 9 bases from J, leaving 15 bases between. The CDR3 sequence: CSVEDLGRESSPLHF. The CDR3 DNA sequence: TGCAGCGTTGAAGATCTTGGGAGGGAGTCTTCACCCCTCCACTTT.

This chain links TRBV5-1 with TRBJ1-4; D is unclear. Germline CDR1 is SGHRS and CDR2 is YFSETQ. The CDR3 extends over 15 amino acids. V lost 4 bases to trimming and J lost 0 bases, with 10 bases between them. CDR3 region: CASSPSTATNEKLFF. CDR3 in DNA: TGCGCCAGCAGCCCGAGCACAGCAACTAATGAAAAACTGTTTTTT.

This chain uses TRBV6-1 with TRBJ2-5, with no clear D. Per the germline V gene, CDR1 is MNHNS and CDR2 is SASEGT. With 0 bases removed from V and 7 bases from J, the gap between germline ends came to 9 bases. CDR3 length: 13 amino acids. CDR3 DNA sequence: TGTGCCAGCAGTGAAGCGGGTCCTTGGACCCAGTACTTC. This sequence encodes CASSEAGPWTQYF.

The chain combines TRBV19 with TRBJ1-2; D gene uncertain. Deletions cut 4 bases from V and 1 base from J, with 16 bases between. From germline, CDR1 is LNHDA and CDR2 SQIVND (reference sequence). The CDR3 is 16 amino acids. The CDR3 reads CASSRLQLPVNYGYTF. CDR3 DNA sequence: TGTGCCAGTAGTAGACTACAGTTACCCGTTAACTATGGCTACACCTTC.